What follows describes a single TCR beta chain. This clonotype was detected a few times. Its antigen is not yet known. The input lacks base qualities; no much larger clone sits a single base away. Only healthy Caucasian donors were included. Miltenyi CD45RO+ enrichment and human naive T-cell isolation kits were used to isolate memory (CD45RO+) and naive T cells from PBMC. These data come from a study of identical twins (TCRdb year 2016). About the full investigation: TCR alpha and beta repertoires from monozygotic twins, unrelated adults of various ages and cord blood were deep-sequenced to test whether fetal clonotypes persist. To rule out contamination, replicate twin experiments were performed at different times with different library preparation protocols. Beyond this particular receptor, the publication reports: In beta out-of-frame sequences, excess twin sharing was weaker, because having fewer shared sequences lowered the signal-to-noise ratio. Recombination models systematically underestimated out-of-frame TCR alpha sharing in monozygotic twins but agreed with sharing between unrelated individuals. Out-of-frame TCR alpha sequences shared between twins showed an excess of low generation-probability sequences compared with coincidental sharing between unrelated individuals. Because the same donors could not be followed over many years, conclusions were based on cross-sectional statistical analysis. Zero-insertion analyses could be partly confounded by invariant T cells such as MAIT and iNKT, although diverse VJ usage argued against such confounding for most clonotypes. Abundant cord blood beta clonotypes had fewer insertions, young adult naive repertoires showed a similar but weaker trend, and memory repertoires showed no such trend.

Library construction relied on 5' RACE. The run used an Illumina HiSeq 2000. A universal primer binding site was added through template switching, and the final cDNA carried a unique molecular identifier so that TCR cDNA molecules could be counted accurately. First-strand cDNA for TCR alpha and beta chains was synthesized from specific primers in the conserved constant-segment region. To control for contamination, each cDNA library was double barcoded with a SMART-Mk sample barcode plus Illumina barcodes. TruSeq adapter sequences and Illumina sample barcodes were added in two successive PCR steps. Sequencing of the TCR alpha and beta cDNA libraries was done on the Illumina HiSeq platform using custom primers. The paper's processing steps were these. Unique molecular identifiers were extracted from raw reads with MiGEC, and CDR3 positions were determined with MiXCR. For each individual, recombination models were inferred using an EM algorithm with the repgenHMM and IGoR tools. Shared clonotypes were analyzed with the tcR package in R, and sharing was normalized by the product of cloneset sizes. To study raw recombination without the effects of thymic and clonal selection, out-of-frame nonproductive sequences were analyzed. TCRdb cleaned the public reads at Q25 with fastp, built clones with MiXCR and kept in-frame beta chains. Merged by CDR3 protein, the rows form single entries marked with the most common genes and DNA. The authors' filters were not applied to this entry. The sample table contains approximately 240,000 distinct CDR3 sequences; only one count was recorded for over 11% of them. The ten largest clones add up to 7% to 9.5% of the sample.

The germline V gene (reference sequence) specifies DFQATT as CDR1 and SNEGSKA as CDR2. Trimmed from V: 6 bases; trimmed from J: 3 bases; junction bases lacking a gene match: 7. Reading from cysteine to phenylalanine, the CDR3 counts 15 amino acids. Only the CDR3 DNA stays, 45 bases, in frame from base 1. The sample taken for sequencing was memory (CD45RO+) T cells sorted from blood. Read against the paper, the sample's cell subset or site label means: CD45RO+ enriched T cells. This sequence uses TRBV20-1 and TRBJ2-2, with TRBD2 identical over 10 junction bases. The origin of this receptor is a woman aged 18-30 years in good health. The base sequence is TGCAGTGCCAAAACTAGCGGGGCGGACACCGGGGAGCTGTTTTTT. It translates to CSAKTSGADTGELFF.